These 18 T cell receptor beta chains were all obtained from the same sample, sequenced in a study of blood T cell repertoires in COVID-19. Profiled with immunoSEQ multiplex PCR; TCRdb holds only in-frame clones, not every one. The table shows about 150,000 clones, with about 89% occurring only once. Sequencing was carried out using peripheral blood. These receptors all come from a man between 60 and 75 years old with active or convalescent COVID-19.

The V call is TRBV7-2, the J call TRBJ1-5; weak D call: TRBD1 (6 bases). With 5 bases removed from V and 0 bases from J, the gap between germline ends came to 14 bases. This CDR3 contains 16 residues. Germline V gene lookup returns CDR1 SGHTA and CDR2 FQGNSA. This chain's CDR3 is CASSPQGPYSNQPQHF. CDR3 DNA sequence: TGTGCCAGCAGCCCACAGGGACCATATAGCAATCAGCCCCAGCATTTT. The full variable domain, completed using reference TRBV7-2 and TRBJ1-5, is GAGVSQSPSNKVTEKGKDVELRCDPISGHTALYWYRQSLGQGLEFLIYFQGNSAPDKSGLPSDRFSAERTGGSVSTLTIQRTQQEDSAVYLCASSPQGPYSNQPQHFGDGTRLSIL.

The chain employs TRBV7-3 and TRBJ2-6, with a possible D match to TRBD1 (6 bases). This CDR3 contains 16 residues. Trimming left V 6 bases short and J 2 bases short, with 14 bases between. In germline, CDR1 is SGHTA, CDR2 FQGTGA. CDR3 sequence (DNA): TGTGCCAGCAGGGATACAGGGCAGGCTGGGGCCAACGTCCTGACTTTC. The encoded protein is CASRDTGQAGANVLTF.

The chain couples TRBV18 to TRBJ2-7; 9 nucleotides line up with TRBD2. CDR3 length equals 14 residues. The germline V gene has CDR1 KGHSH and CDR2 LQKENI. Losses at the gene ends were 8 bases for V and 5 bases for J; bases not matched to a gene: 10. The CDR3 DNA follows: TGTGCCAGCCAGTTAGCGGGAGTAAGCCACGAGCAGTACTTC. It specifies CASQLAGVSHEQYF.

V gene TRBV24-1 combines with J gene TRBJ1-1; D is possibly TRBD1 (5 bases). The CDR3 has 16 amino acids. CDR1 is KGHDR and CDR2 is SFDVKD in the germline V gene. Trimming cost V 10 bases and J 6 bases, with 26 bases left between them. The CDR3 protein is CATRPGQHGGKAEAFF. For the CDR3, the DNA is TGTGCCACTCGCCCGGGGCAGCATGGGGGGAAGGCTGAAGCTTTCTTT.

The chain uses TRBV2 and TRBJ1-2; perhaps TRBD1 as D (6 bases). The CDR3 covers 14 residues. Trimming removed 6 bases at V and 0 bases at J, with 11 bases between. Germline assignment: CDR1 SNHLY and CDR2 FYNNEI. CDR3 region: CASSRDTANYGYTF. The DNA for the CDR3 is TGTGCCAGCAGCCGGGACACGGCTAACTATGGCTACACCTTC. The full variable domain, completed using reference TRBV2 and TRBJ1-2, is EPEVTQTPSHQVTQMGQEVILRCVPISNHLYFYWYRQILGQKVEFLVSFYNNEISEKSEIFDDQFSVERPDGSNFTLKIRSTKLEDSAMYFCASSRDTANYGYTFGSGTRLTVV.

CDR3 region: CASGGRSDTQYF. Written as DNA, the CDR3 is TGTGCCAGCGGGGGGCGATCAGATACGCAGTATTTT. The chain links TRBV19 to TRBJ2-3; D possibly corresponds to TRBD2 (7 bases). Germline CDR1 LNHDA, CDR2 SQIVND (reference sequence). V lost 9 bases and J 4 bases, leaving 11 bases between the germline ends. This CDR3 is built from 12 residues. Variable domain in full (rest from reference TRBV19 and TRBJ2-3): DGGITQSPKYLFRKEGQNVTLSCEQNLNHDAMYWYRQDPGQGLRLIYYSQIVNDFQKGDIAEGYSVSREKKESFPLTVTSAQKNPTAFYLCASGGRSDTQYFGPGTRLTVL.

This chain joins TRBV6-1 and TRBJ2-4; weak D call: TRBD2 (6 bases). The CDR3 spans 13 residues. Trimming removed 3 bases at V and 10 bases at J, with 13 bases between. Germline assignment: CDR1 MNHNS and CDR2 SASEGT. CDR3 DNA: TGTGCCAGCAGTGAGGAGCGGGCACGGATTCAGTACTTC. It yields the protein CASSEERARIQYF.

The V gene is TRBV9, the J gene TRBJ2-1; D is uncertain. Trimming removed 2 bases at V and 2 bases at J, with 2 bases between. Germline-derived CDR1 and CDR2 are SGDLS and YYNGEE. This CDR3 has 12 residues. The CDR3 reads CASSVAYNEQFF. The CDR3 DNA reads TGTGCCAGCAGCGTCGCCTACAATGAGCAGTTCTTC.

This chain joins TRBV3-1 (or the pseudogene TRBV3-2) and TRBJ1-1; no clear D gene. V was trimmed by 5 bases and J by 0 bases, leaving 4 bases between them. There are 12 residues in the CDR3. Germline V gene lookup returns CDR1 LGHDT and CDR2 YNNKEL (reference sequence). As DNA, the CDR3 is TGTGCCAGCAGCACTATGAACACTGAAGCTTTCTTT. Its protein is CASSTMNTEAFF.

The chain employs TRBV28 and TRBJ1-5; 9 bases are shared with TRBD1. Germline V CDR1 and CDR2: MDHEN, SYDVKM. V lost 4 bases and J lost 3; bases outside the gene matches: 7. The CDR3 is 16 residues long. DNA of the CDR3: TGTGCCAGCAGTTATCCGGGACAGGGATCCAATCAGCCCCAGCATTTT. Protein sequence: CASSYPGQGSNQPQHF.

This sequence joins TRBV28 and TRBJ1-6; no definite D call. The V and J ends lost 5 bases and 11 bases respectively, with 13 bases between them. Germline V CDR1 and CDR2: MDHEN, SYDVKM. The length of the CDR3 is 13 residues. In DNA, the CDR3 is TGTGCCAGCAGTGTCCCAGGTGTGACACCCCTCCACTTT. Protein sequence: CASSVPGVTPLHF.

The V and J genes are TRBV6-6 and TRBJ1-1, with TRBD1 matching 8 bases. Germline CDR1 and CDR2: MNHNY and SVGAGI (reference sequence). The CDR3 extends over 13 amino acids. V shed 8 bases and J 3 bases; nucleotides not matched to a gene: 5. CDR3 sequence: CASGGQDYTEAFF. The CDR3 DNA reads TGTGCCAGCGGGGGACAGGACTACACTGAAGCTTTCTTT.

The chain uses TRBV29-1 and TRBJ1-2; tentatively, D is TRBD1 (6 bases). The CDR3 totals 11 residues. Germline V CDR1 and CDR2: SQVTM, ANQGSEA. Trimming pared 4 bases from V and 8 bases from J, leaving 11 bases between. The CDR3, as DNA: TGCAGCGTTGTACAGGGTAGCGGCTACACCTTC. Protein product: CSVVQGSGYTF.

This CDR3 is CATSRGTSRNYEQYF. DNA for the CDR3: TGTGCCACCAGCAGGGGGACTAGCAGAAACTACGAGCAGTACTTC. This chain connects TRBV15 to TRBJ2-7; 9 nucleotides align to TRBD2. This CDR3 has 15 amino acids. Germline V lookup: CDR1 LNHNV, CDR2 YYDKDF (reference sequence). With V trimmed by 3 bases and J by 3 bases, 6 bases remained unmatched.

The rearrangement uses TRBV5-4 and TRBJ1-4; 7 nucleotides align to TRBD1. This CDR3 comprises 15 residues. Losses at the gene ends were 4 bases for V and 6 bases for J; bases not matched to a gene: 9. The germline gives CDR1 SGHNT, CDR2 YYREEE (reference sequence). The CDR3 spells CASSASQGEDEKLFF. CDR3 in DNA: TGTGCCAGCAGCGCATCCCAGGGGGAGGATGAAAAACTGTTTTTT.

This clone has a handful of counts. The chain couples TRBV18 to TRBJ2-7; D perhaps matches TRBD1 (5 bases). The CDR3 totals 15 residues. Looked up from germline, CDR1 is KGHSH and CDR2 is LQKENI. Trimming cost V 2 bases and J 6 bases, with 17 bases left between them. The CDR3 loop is CASSPALQGMGEQYF. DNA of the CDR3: TGTGCCAGCTCACCAGCTTTGCAGGGAATGGGCGAGCAGTACTTC.

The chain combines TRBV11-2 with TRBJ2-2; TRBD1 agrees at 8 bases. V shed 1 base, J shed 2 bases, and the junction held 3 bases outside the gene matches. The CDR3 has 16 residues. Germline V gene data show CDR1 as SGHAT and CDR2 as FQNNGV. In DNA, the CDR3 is TGTGCCAGCAGCTTAGCACAGGGGGGAAACACCGGGGAGCTGTTTTTT. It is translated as CASSLAQGGNTGELFF.

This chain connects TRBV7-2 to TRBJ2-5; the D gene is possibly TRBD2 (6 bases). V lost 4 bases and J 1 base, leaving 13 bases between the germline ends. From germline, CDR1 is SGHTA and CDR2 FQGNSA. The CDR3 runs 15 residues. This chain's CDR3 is CASSSLAGLQETQYF. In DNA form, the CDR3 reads TGTGCCAGCAGCTCACTGGCGGGGCTCCAAGAGACCCAGTACTTC. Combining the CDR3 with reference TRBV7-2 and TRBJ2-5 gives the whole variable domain GAGVSQSPSNKVTEKGKDVELRCDPISGHTALYWYRQSLGQGLEFLIYFQGNSAPDKSGLPSDRFSAERTGGSVSTLTIQRTQQEDSAVYLCASSSLAGLQETQYFGPGTRLLVL.